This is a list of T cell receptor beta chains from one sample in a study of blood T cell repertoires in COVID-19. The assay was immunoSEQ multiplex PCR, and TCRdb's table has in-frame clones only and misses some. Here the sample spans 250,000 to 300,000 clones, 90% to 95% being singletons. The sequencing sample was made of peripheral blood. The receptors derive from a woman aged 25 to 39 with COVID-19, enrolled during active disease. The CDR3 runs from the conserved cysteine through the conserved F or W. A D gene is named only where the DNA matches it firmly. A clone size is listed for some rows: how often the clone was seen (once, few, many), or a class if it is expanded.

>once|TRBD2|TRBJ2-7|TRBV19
TGTGCCAGTAGTCGACTAGCGGTGTCCTACGAGCAGTACTTC
CASSRLAVSYEQYF
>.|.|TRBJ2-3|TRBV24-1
TGTGCCACCAGTGAACCAGACAGTGCAGATACGCAGTATTTT
CATSEPDSADTQYF
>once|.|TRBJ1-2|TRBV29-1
TGCAGTGATTACCAGAATGGCTACACCTTC
CSDYQNGYTF
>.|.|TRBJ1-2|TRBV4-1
TGCGCCAGCAGGGCGGCTCTCACTCCGGATGGCTACACCTTC
CASRAALTPDGYTF
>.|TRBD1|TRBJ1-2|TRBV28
TGTGCCAGCAGTTTGGGGACAGGGTATGGCTACACCTTC
CASSLGTGYGYTF
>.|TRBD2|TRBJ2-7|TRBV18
TGTGCCAGCTCACCCTCCGGGACTAGCGGCTTTGGAGGAGAGCAGTACTTC
CASSPSGTSGFGGEQYF
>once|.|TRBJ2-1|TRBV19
TGTGCCAGTAGTGACAGGCCATCCTACAATGAGCAGTTCTTC
CASSDRPSYNEQFF
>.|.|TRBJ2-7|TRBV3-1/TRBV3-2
TGTGCCAGCAGCCAGGGAGTTTCCTACGAGCAGTACTTC
CASSQGVSYEQYF
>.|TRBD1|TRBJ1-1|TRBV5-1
TGCGCCAGCAGCGGCGCGGGACAGCTGAACACTGAAGCTTTCTTT
CASSGAGQLNTEAFF
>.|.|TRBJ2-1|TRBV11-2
TGTGCCAGCAGCTCACTCCAACGAGACAGGGAGCAGTTCTTC
CASSSLQRDREQFF
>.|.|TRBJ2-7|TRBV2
TGTGCCAGCAGTGAACAGGGGACCTACGAGCAGTACTTC
CASSEQGTYEQYF
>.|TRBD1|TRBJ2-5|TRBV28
TGTGCCAGCAGTTCATGGGACAGGGGAGAGACCCAGTACTTC
CASSSWDRGETQYF
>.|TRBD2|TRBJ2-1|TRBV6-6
TGTGCCAGCAGTGGCGGGAGAACCTACAATGAGCAGTTCTTC
CASSGGRTYNEQFF
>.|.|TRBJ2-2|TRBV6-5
TGTGCCAGCAGCCACGGGTACTCCGGGACCGGGGAGCTGTTTTTT
CASSHGYSGTGELFF
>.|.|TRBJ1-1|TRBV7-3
TGTGCCAGCAGCTTAAGTGCAGGGAACACTGAAGCTTTCTTT
CASSLSAGNTEAFF
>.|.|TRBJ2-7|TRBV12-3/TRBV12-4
TGTGCCAGCAGTACAGGGCCCTACGAGCAGTACTTC
CASSTGPYEQYF
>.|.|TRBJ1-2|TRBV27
TGTGCCAGCAGTCTACAGGGTCGCGGCTACACCTTC
CASSLQGRGYTF
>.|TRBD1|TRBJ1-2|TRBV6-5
TGTGCCAGCAGTTTCAGGAGGGGGACAGGGGTTCGTGGCTACACCTTC
CASSFRRGTGVRGYTF
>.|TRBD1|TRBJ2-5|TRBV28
TGTGCCAGCAGTTTAGGGGGACAGGGGTCGGAGACCCAGTACTTC
CASSLGGQGSETQYF
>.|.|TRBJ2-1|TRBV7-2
TGTGCCAGCAGCTTAGGACTCAGGGAACGGCGTCAGTTCTTC
CASSLGLRERRQFF
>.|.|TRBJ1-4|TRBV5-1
TGCGCCAGCAGCACTGGACAGTTTAATGAAAAACTGTTTTTT
CASSTGQFNEKLFF
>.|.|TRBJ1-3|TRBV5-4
TGTGCCAGCAGCCTTGGAGGACAGACCACTGGAAACACCATATATTTT
CASSLGGQTTGNTIYF
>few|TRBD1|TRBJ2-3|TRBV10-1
TGCGCCAGCACGACAGGGGATCGAGATACGCAGTATTTT
CASTTGDRDTQYF
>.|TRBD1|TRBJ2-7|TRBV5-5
TGTGCCAGCAGCTTGGGACAGGGAACTACCTACGAGCAGTACTTC
CASSLGQGTTYEQYF
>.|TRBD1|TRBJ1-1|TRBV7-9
TGTGCCAGCAGCGCCCGACAGGGATTGAACACTGAAGCTTTCTTT
CASSARQGLNTEAFF
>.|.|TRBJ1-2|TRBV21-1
TGTGCCAGCAGCATACACGAGGGTGCAGGGGCCGCTAACTATGGCTACACCTTC
CASSIHEGAGAANYGYTF
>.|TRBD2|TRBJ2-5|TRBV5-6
TGTGCCAGCAGCTTCCTTGGACTAGCGGGAGTTATCGTTGAGACCCAGTACTTC
CASSFLGLAGVIVETQYF
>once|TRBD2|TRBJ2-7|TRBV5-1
TGCGCCAGCAGCAGGACTAGCGGGGTGCCTTACGAGCAGTACTTC
CASSRTSGVPYEQYF
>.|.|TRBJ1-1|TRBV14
TGTGCCAGCAGCCAACTGACCACCGGGACAGAAGCTTTCTTT
CASSQLTTGTEAFF
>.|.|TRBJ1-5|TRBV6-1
TGTGCCAGCAGTGAAGCGGTCCGGGTCTATAGCAATCAGCCCCAGCATTTT
CASSEAVRVYSNQPQHF
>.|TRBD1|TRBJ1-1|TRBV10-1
TGCGCCAGCAGGCCTACACGGGACAGACTCGCCGAAGCTTTCTTT
CASRPTRDRLAEAFF
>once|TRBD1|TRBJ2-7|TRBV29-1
TGCAGCGTTGAAGGGCACCGGACAGGCAACGAGCAGTACTTC
CSVEGHRTGNEQYF
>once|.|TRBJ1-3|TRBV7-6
TGTGCCAGCAGCTCCGGACAGATCTCTGGAAACACCATATATTTT
CASSSGQISGNTIYF
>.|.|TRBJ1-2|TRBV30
TGTGCCTGGAGTTTGGGGCCGAACACGGTTAGCTACACCTTC
CAWSLGPNTVSYTF
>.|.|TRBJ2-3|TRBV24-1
TGTGCCACCAGTGATCTTCAGGGAGGCGCAGATACGCAGTATTTT
CATSDLQGGADTQYF
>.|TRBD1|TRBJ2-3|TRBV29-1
TGCAGCGTGGCCGGGACAGATTTTTCTAGCACAGATACGCAGTATTTT
CSVAGTDFSSTDTQYF
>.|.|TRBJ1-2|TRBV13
TGTGCCAGCAGCGGGGGACATTTCTCTAACTATGGCTACACCTTC
CASSGGHFSNYGYTF
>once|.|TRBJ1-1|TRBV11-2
TGTGCCAGCAGCTGGACAGCGAACACTGAAGCTTTCTTT
CASSWTANTEAFF
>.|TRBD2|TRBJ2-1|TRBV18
TGTGCCAGCTCACCACGGGGGGGAGGAGATGAGCAGTTCTTC
CASSPRGGGDEQFF
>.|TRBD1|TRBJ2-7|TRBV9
TGTGCCAGCAGCGTAGAGGGACAGGGGGCGAGGGAGCAGTACTTC
CASSVEGQGAREQYF
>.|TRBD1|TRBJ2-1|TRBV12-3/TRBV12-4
TGTGCCAGCAGATGGGGACAGGACAATGAGCAGTTCTTC
CASRWGQDNEQFF
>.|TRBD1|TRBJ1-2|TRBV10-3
TGTGCCATCAGGGTCCAGGGGGCTTTGGGCTACACCTTC
CAIRVQGALGYTF
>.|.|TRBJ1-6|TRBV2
TGTGCCAGCAGGGCCCTGATGGGGCTGGATTCACCCCTCCACTTT
CASRALMGLDSPLHF
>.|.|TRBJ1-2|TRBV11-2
TGTGCCAGCAGCCCACCGGGGTATGGCTACACCTTC
CASSPPGYGYTF
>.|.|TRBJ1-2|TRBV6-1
TGTGCCAGCAGTGAACGGGTCGCGGTCACCTTCGATGGCTACACCTTC
CASSERVAVTFDGYTF
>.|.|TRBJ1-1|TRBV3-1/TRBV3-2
TGTGCCAGCAGCCATACAGATAACACTGAAGCTTTCTTT
CASSHTDNTEAFF
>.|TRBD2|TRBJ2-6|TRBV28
TGTGCCAGCAGGAGAGCGGGAGCGCCCTCTGGGGCCAACGTCCTGACTTTC
CASRRAGAPSGANVLTF
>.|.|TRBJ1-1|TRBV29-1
TGCAGCGTTGAGGAGGGGAGAGAAGCTTTCTTT
CSVEEGREAFF
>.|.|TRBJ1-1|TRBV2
TGTGCCAGCGAGGGAGAGAGGGCTGCCACTGAAGCTTTCTTT
CASEGERAATEAFF
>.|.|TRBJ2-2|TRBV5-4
TGTGCCAGCAGCTTGGGGGGACTCATCTTCACCGGGGAGCTGTTTTTT
CASSLGGLIFTGELFF
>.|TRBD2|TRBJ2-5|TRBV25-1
TGTGCCAGCAGTGACTCCCCCACCGGGACTATCCAAGAGACCCAGTACTTC
CASSDSPTGTIQETQYF
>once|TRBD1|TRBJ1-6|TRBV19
TGTGCCAGTACATTCGCGGGGACAGTAGATTCACCCCTCCACTTT
CASTFAGTVDSPLHF
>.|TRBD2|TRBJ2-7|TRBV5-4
TGTGCCAGCAGCTCCGGGGGGGGAGGGCCCGGCGAGCAGTACTTC
CASSSGGGGPGEQYF
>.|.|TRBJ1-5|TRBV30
TGTGCCTGGAGTGACTTACAGGGAGGCAATCAGCCCCAGCATTTT
CAWSDLQGGNQPQHF
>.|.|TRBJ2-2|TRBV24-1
TGTGCCACCAGTGATTTAACCGGGTCGGGCACCGGGGAGCTGTTTTTT
CATSDLTGSGTGELFF
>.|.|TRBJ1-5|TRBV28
TGTGCCTCCCGCCGACCAGAGGCGCGCAATCAGCCCCAGCATTTT
CASRRPEARNQPQHF
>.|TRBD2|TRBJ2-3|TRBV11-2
TGTGCCAGCAGCTCCCCCCTAGCGGGACGCACAGATACGCAGTATTTT
CASSSPLAGRTDTQYF
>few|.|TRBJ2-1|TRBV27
TGTGCCAGTTGCCCCCTGAGGGTCGATAATGAGCAGTTCTTC
CASCPLRVDNEQFF
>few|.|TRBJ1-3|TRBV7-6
TGTGCCAGCAGCTTAGCGGGCACCTTGGAAAACACCATATATTTT
CASSLAGTLENTIYF
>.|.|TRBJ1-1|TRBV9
TGTGCCAGCAGCGAAAAGGGGTCCACTGAAGCTTTCTTT
CASSEKGSTEAFF